The 10 T cell receptor beta chains given below trace back to one sample, sequenced in a study of blood T cells in healthy people across ages (dated by TCRdb to about 2015). Library method: 5' RACE. The reads were generated on an Illumina HiSeq 2500. The second PCR ran for roughly 7 to 11 cycles and used a J-beta primer mix along with a sample-barcoded 5' primer. TCRdb took the public reads, trimmed them with fastp at Q25, ran MiXCR for clone calling and kept in-frame beta chains. Rows with one shared CDR3 protein collapse into an entry with the most common genes and DNA. The sample table shows around 800,000 distinct CDR3 sequences, and around two thirds are seen once. Of the sample, 25% to 35% falls within the top ten clones. Material: blood. All receptors derive from a man in his thirties or forties in good health.

The chain recombines TRBV29-1 with TRBJ2-5, with D unclear. CDR3 length equals 14 residues. Germline loops: CDR1 SQVTM, CDR2 ANQGSEA. V was cut by 4 bases and J by 0 bases, with 12 bases left in between. The chain's CDR3 is CSVGLSGHQETQYF. CDR3 DNA: TGCAGCGTTGGGCTATCGGGCCACCAAGAGACCCAGTACTTC. Using reference TRBV29-1 and TRBJ2-5 for the parts outside the CDR3, the full variable domain is SAVISQKPSRDICQRGTSLTIQCQVDSQVTMMFWYRQQPGQSLTLIATANQGSEATYESGFVIDKFPISRPNLTFSTLTVSNMSPEDSSIYLCSVGLSGHQETQYFGPGTRLLVL.

V is TRBV4-3 and J is TRBJ1-2, with a tentative D call TRBD1 (6 bases). Looked up from germline, CDR1 is LGHNA and CDR2 is YSLEER. V lost 4 bases and J lost 2, with 11 bases in between. This CDR3 has 14 amino acids. Here the CDR3 DNA reads TGCGCCAGCAGCCCCGAAAGGGGGAACTATGGCTACACCTTC. It encodes CASSPERGNYGYTF.

This chain joins TRBV20-1 and TRBJ2-5; 7 bases map to TRBD1. The end of the DNA fits TRBJ2-7 better, so the J call may be wrong. CDR3 length: 13 amino acids. Germline CDR1 reads DFQATT; CDR2 reads SNEGSKA (reference sequence). The CDR3 DNA is TGCAGTGCTAGAACCCTGACAGGGAACGAGCAGTACTTC. Protein: CSARTLTGNEQYF.

This clonotype was observed once. The rearrangement uses TRBV6-5 and TRBJ2-5; 7 bases fit TRBD2. V shed 5 bases and J 4 bases; nucleotides not matched to a gene: 7. This CDR3 has 14 residues. Looked up from germline, CDR1 is MNHEY and CDR2 is SVGAGI. The chain's CDR3 is CASSTGTTAETQYF. The CDR3 nucleotides read TGTGCCAGCAGTACTGGGACTACGGCAGAGACCCAGTACTTC.

The chain employs TRBV7-6 and TRBJ2-7; a weak D match, TRBD2 (6 bases). Trimming shortened V by 5 bases and J by 3 bases, and 11 bases separated the two germline ends. Germline lookup yields CDR1 SGHVS and CDR2 FNYEAQ. The CDR3 extends over 13 amino acids. The CDR3 spells CASSPDGGYEQYF. In nucleotides, the CDR3 is TGTGCCAGCAGCCCGGACGGGGGCTACGAGCAGTACTTC.

This sequence joins TRBV28 and TRBJ2-1; the D is unclear. CDR1 and CDR2 (germline): MDHEN, SYDVKM. Trimming stripped 6 bases from V and 8 bases from J, with 11 bases between. The CDR3 sequence is 12 residues long. This CDR3 reads CASSDRKDEQFF. DNA of the CDR3: TGTGCCAGCAGCGACCGTAAGGATGAGCAGTTCTTC.

This chain connects TRBV10-3 to TRBJ2-7; possibly TRBD2 for D (6 bases). Trimming cost V 11 bases and J 2 bases, with 22 bases left between them. CDR1 is ENHRY and CDR2 is SYGVKD in the germline V gene. This CDR3 region has 15 residues. The CDR3 DNA reads TGTGCCGTCCTGGGGACCGGGACTGGAACCTACGAGCAGTACTTC. Encoded protein: CAVLGTGTGTYEQYF.

V is TRBV11-3 and J is TRBJ2-1; 8 nucleotides align to TRBD1. Trimming cost V 5 bases and J 5 bases; bases outside gene matches: 5. CDR3 size: 14 residues. Germline CDR1 and CDR2: SGHNT and YENEEA. CDR3 region: CASSADREHNEQFF. For the CDR3, the DNA is TGTGCCAGCAGCGCGGACAGGGAGCACAATGAGCAGTTCTTC. Filled out from reference TRBV11-3 and TRBJ2-1, the complete variable domain reads EAGVVQSPRYKIIEKKQPVAFWCNPISGHNTLYWYLQNLGQGPELLIRYENEEAVDDSQLPKDRFSAERLKGVDSTLKIQPAELGDSAVYLCASSADREHNEQFFGPGTRLTVL.

This clonotype was counted ten times or more. This rearrangement joins TRBV5-1 to TRBJ2-1, with 7 bases aligning to TRBD1. J gave up 6 bases and V 0 bases, and 3 bases lay outside the gene matches. Germline V lookup: CDR1 SGHRS, CDR2 YFSETQ. The CDR3 consists of 14 residues. The CDR3 protein is CASSLGGQFNEQFF. For the CDR3, the DNA is TGCGCCAGCAGCTTGGGGGGACAGTTCAATGAGCAGTTCTTC.

V and J are TRBV29-1 and TRBJ2-5, with 8 positions matching TRBD1. Germline values: CDR1 SQVTM, CDR2 ANQGSEA. The CDR3 sequence is 13 residues long. The junction had 8 bases not matched to a gene; V was cut back by 6 bases and J by 5 bases. The CDR3 region is CSVGQGPLETQYF. CDR3 nucleotides: TGCAGCGTCGGACAGGGACCCTTGGAGACCCAGTACTTC.